A selection of T cell receptor beta chains follows, all from one sample in a study of blood T cell repertoires in COVID-19. Sequencing used immunoSEQ multiplex PCR; TCRdb keeps in-frame clones, though not all of them. This sample has about 240,000 clones, with just under 85% found just once. Specimen: peripheral blood. The receptors here all came from a man aged 50 or older with acute or convalescent COVID-19. Both conserved end residues are part of each CDR3. Each record gives: J gene, D gene, CDR3 length, clone size, V gene, CDR3 protein, CDR3 DNA. D genes are given only for firm matches. Not all rows give a size; the values are once, few, many and, for expanded clones, a class.

j_call: TRBJ2-3; d_call: TRBD2; cdr3_length: 14; clone_size: NA; v_call: TRBV24-1; cdr3_aa: CATSDGAGADTQYF; cdr3_nt: TGTGCCACCAGTGACGGGGCGGGAGCAGATACGCAGTATTTT
j_call: TRBJ1-2; d_call: TRBD1; cdr3_length: 13; clone_size: NA; v_call: TRBV6-5; cdr3_aa: CASSFTGGGGYTF; cdr3_nt: TGTGCCAGCAGTTTTACAGGGGGCGGAGGCTACACCTTC
j_call: TRBJ2-7; d_call: NA; cdr3_length: 11; clone_size: NA; v_call: TRBV27; cdr3_aa: CASRRFDEQYF; cdr3_nt: TGTGCCAGCAGGAGATTTGACGAGCAGTACTTC
j_call: TRBJ2-7; d_call: NA; cdr3_length: 13; clone_size: once; v_call: TRBV9; cdr3_aa: CASSPRTHYEQYF; cdr3_nt: TGTGCCAGCAGTCCTAGGACACACTACGAGCAGTACTTC
j_call: TRBJ1-1; d_call: NA; cdr3_length: 15; clone_size: NA; v_call: TRBV25-1; cdr3_aa: CASSESPAGLTEAFF; cdr3_nt: TGTGCCAGCAGTGAATCCCCGGCGGGTTTAACTGAAGCTTTCTTT
j_call: TRBJ1-1; d_call: TRBD1; cdr3_length: 14; clone_size: once; v_call: TRBV5-1; cdr3_aa: CASSLVQGGGEAFF; cdr3_nt: TGCGCCAGCAGCTTGGTCCAGGGGGGAGGTGAAGCTTTCTTT
j_call: TRBJ2-1; d_call: TRBD1; cdr3_length: 16; clone_size: NA; v_call: TRBV10-3; cdr3_aa: CAISGPGQGSYNEQFF; cdr3_nt: TGTGCCATCAGCGGTCCTGGACAGGGTTCCTACAATGAGCAGTTCTTC
j_call: TRBJ2-7; d_call: TRBD2; cdr3_length: 13; clone_size: NA; v_call: TRBV29-1; cdr3_aa: CSVKTSGSYEQYF; cdr3_nt: TGCAGCGTTAAGACTAGCGGGAGTTACGAGCAGTACTTC
j_call: TRBJ1-5; d_call: TRBD1; cdr3_length: 15; clone_size: NA; v_call: TRBV5-1; cdr3_aa: CASSPTGSGNQPQHF; cdr3_nt: TGCGCCAGCAGCCCGACAGGGAGTGGCAATCAGCCCCAGCATTTT
j_call: TRBJ1-2; d_call: NA; cdr3_length: 14; clone_size: NA; v_call: TRBV11-1; cdr3_aa: CASSRSQGLDGYTF; cdr3_nt: TGTGCCAGCAGCCGATCACAGGGATTGGATGGCTACACCTTC
j_call: TRBJ1-4; d_call: TRBD1; cdr3_length: 15; clone_size: NA; v_call: TRBV9; cdr3_aa: CASSPRQGAAAKLFF; cdr3_nt: TGTGCCAGCAGCCCCCGACAGGGCGCGGCGGCAAAACTGTTTTTT
j_call: TRBJ1-2; d_call: TRBD1; cdr3_length: 13; clone_size: NA; v_call: TRBV11-2; cdr3_aa: CASSSPTGYGYTF; cdr3_nt: TGTGCCAGCAGCTCACCGACAGGGTATGGCTACACCTTC
j_call: TRBJ1-4; d_call: NA; cdr3_length: 13; clone_size: NA; v_call: TRBV25-1; cdr3_aa: CASSRDFGEKLFF; cdr3_nt: TGTGCCAGCAGTCGGGACTTCGGTGAAAAACTGTTTTTT
j_call: TRBJ2-2; d_call: NA; cdr3_length: 12; clone_size: NA; v_call: TRBV27; cdr3_aa: CASSLLSGELFF; cdr3_nt: TGTGCCAGCAGTTTATTGAGTGGGGAGCTGTTTTTT
j_call: TRBJ1-5; d_call: TRBD1; cdr3_length: 15; clone_size: NA; v_call: TRBV6-5; cdr3_aa: CASSNLGTGSQPQHF; cdr3_nt: TGTGCCAGCAGTAACCTTGGGACAGGGAGTCAGCCCCAGCATTTT
j_call: TRBJ1-2; d_call: TRBD1; cdr3_length: 15; clone_size: NA; v_call: TRBV11-2; cdr3_aa: CASSPTGTGTYGYTF; cdr3_nt: TGTGCCAGCAGCCCGACCGGGACAGGGACGTATGGCTACACCTTC
j_call: TRBJ2-7; d_call: TRBD1; cdr3_length: 13; clone_size: NA; v_call: TRBV11-3; cdr3_aa: CASSRTGGNEQYF; cdr3_nt: TGTGCCAGCAGCCGCACAGGGGGCAACGAGCAGTACTTC
j_call: TRBJ2-6; d_call: NA; cdr3_length: 15; clone_size: NA; v_call: TRBV19; cdr3_aa: CASKGWYSGANVLTF; cdr3_nt: TGTGCCAGTAAGGGGTGGTACTCTGGGGCCAACGTCCTGACTTTC